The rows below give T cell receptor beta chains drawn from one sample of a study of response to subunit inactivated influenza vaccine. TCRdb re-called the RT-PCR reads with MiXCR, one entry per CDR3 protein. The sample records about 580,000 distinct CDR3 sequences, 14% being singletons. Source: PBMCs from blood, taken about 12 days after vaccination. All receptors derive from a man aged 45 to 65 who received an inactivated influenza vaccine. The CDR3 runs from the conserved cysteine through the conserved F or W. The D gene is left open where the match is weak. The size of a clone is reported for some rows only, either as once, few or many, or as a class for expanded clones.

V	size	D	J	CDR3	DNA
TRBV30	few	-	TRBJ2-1	CAWSVGRVFDEQFF	TGTGCCTGGAGTGTAGGGCGGGTATTCGATGAGCAGTTCTTC
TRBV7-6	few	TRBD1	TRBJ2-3	CASSIDRGILSTDTQYF	TGTGCCAGCAGCATAGACAGGGGGATCCTTAGCACAGATACGCAGTATTTT
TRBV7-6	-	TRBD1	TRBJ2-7	CASSSESPGTGPYEQYF	TGTGCCAGCAGCTCCGAGTCGCCCGGGACAGGGCCCTACGAGCAGTACTTC
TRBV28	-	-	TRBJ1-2	CASLGYGGYTF	TGTGCCTCACTGGGGTACGGTGGCTACACCTTC
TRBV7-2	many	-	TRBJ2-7	CASSLDAAYYEQYF	TGTGCCAGCAGCTTAGACGCTGCTTACTACGAGCAGTACTTC
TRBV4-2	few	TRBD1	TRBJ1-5	CASSPSGTVAHQPQHF	TGTGCCAGCAGCCCATCCGGGACAGTAGCACATCAGCCCCAGCATTTT
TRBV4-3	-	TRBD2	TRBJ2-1	CASSRSGNPSYNEQFF	TGCGCCAGCAGCCGTAGCGGGAACCCCTCCTACAATGAGCAGTTCTTC
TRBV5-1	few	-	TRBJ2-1	CASSSRGLSSYNEQFF	TGCGCCAGCAGCTCAAGGGGGTTGAGCTCCTACAATGAGCAGTTCTTC
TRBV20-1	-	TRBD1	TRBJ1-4	CSARGTGEGREKLFF	TGCAGTGCTCGAGGGACAGGGGAAGGCAGGGAAAAACTGTTTTTT
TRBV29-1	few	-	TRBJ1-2	CSDWRDSSYGYTF	TGCAGCGACTGGAGGGATTCGAGCTATGGCTACACCTTC
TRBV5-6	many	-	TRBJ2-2	CASSLAAGELFF	TGTGCCAGCAGCTTGGCGGCCGGGGAGCTGTTTTTT
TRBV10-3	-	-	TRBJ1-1	CAITQGPGAGTEAFF	TGTGCCATCACCCAAGGCCCAGGGGCGGGAACTGAAGCTTTCTTT
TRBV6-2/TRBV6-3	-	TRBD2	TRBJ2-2	CASSPLAGFLTGELFF	TGTGCCAGCAGTCCACTAGCGGGGTTTTTAACCGGGGAGCTGTTTTTT
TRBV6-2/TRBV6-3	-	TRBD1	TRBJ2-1	CASRIGQVSYNEQFF	TGTGCCAGCAGAATAGGACAGGTATCCTACAATGAGCAGTTCTTC
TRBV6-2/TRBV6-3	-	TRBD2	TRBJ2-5	CASSPRGGSETQYF	TGTGCCAGCAGTCCCCGGGGGGGAAGTGAGACCCAGTACTTC
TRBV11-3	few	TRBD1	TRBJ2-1	CASSLRQGDLGDEQFF	TGTGCCAGCAGCTTACGGCAGGGGGATCTGGGGGATGAGCAGTTCTTC
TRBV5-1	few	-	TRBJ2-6	CASSLVGGANVLTF	TGCGCCAGCAGCTTGGTAGGGGGGGCCAACGTCCTGACTTTC
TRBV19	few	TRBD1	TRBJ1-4	CASRSTGSNEKLFF	TGTGCCAGTAGGTCGACAGGGTCGAATGAAAAACTGTTTTTT
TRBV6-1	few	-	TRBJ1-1	CASSIQPTPGNTEAFF	TGTGCCAGCAGTATTCAACCGACGCCTGGGAACACTGAAGCTTTCTTT
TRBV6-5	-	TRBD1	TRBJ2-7	CASSYGGTGGKYEQYF	TGTGCCAGCAGTTACGGCGGGACAGGGGGCAAGTACGAGCAGTACTTC
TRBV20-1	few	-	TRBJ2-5	CSALMGGGQETQYF	TGCAGTGCCCTTATGGGTGGGGGCCAAGAGACCCAGTACTTC
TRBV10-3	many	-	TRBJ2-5	CAISEGTKQETQYF	TGTGCCATCAGTGAAGGGACGAAACAAGAGACCCAGTACTTC
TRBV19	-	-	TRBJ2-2	CASSRTGTAVEELFF	TGTGCCAGTAGTAGAACCGGGACCGCGGTAGAGGAGCTGTTTTTT
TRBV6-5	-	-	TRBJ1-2	CASSYEYGGRDGYTF	TGTGCCAGCAGTTATGAATATGGGGGTCGAGATGGCTACACCTTC
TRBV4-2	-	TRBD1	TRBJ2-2	CASSPGQGSPGGPIGELFF	TGTGCCAGCAGCCCGGGACAGGGGTCCCCGGGAGGGCCGATCGGGGAGCTGTTTTTT
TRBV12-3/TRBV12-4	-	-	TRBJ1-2	CASTLSPYYGYTF	TGTGCCAGCACCCTCAGCCCATACTATGGCTACACCTTC
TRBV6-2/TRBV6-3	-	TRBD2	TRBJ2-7	CASRGTSGDEQYF	TGTGCCAGCAGGGGGACTAGCGGTGACGAGCAGTACTTC
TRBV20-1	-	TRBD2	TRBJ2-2	CSAVAGSSTGELFF	TGCAGTGCTGTAGCGGGAAGTAGCACCGGGGAGCTGTTTTTT
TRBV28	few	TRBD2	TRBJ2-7	CASSLLASGASYEQYF	TGTGCCAGCAGTTTATTGGCTAGCGGGGCCTCCTACGAGCAGTACTTC